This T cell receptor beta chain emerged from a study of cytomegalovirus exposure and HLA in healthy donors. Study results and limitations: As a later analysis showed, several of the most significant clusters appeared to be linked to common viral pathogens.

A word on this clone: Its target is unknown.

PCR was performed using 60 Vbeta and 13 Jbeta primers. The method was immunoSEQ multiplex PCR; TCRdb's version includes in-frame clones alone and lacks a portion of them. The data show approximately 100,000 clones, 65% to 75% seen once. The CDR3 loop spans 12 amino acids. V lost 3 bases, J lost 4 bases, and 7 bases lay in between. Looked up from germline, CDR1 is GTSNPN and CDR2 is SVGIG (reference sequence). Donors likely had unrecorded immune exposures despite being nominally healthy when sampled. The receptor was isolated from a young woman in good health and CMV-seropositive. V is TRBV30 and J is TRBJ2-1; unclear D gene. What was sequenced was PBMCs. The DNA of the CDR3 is TGTGCCTGGAGCCCGACTTACAATGAGCAGTTCTTC. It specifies CAWSPTYNEQFF.